This T cell receptor (beta chain) comes out of a study of response to subunit inactivated influenza vaccine. Regarding the study as a whole: Authors proposed each seasonal influenza vaccination draws in few new T cells.

TCRdb itself ran the RT-PCR reads through MiXCR, one entry per CDR3 protein. Of about 570,000 distinct CDR3 sequences listed, approximately 11% were seen once; the top ten hold approximately 9.9%. The CDR3 totals 12 residues. Germline trimming cut 4 bases from V and 6 bases from J; bases unmatched to any gene: 5. Germline V gene lookup returns CDR1 DFQATT and CDR2 SNEGSKA (reference sequence). The sample holds a few counts of this clonotype. The antigen is unknown. This same sample was also part of a study on T cells expressing NK-cell markers. In that study: 5'RACE template switching built TCR beta cDNA with unique molecular identifiers. Sorted CD3+CD56-NKG2C+, CD3+CD56+NKG2C+ and CD3+CD56+NKG2C- T cells supplied the TCR beta repertoires. Seven HCMV-seropositive donors and one seronegative donor made up the eight sequenced donors. The CD3+CD56-NKG2C+ fraction of a handful of donors was also led by these clonotypes.

The sequence derives from a man between 50 and 59 years old who received an inactivated influenza vaccine. Sequenced here: PBMCs from blood, sampled on the day of vaccination. The chain employs TRBV20-1 and TRBJ2-5, with 7 bases matching TRBD2. The CDR3 sequence: CSAIRGEKTQYF. The CDR3 DNA reads as TGCAGTGCTATCCGGGGGGAGAAGACCCAGTACTTC.